Described below is a single T cell receptor (beta chain) sequence and its context. Its antigen remains unknown. The sample is drawn from a study of T cell clonotyping in hematopoietic cell transplantation. Study observations and caveats: No sorting was done, leaving CD4 and CD8 contributions mixed. Higher Inverse Simpson Index values in graft donor and pretransplant recipient predicted broader posttransplant TCR diversity.

The V and J ends lost 0 bases and 0 bases respectively, with 8 bases between them. The germline gives CDR1 LGHNA, CDR2 YSLEER. This CDR3 has 15 residues. TCRdb keeps only in-frame clones here, not all; method: immunoSEQ multiplex PCR. The table includes more than 7,500 clones, over 60% detected once. This receptor was identified in a female patient in her 50s who had an allogeneic stem cell transplant from a related donor, so the T cells may come from the graft donor. Some clones in this sample may be carry-over from other donors' samples. The chain links TRBV4-3 to TRBJ1-1; D call uncertain. The sample was peripheral blood mononuclear cells, taken 180 days after allogeneic stem cell transplant. The CDR3, as DNA: TGCGCCAGCAGCCAAGATAGCTGGGTGAACACTGAAGCTTTCTTT. This sequence encodes CASSQDSWVNTEAFF.